This TCR beta chain was documented in a study of blood T cell repertoires in COVID-19. Clones were read by immunoSEQ multiplex PCR, and TCRdb kept only the in-frame ones, dropping some. This table has hundreds of thousands of clones, about 82% appearing once. V lost 6 bases to trimming and J lost 11 bases; unmatched junction nucleotides: 11. The V gene's germline CDR1 is MDHEN and CDR2 SYDVKM. The CDR3 is 13 residues long. The sequencing sample was made of PBMCs or T cells enriched from blood (not recorded which). The sequence derives from a woman in her fifties or sixties who had recovered from COVID-19. V gene TRBV28 combines with J gene TRBJ1-1; 8 bases match TRBD1. The CDR3 here is CASSPGTGFLAFF. For the CDR3, the DNA is TGTGCCAGCAGCCCCGGGACAGGTTTTTTGGCTTTCTTT.